Below are 6 T cell receptor beta chains sequenced from a single sample in a study of cytomegalovirus exposure and HLA in healthy donors. The primer mix had 60 Vbeta and 13 Jbeta primers. The data were produced by immunoSEQ multiplex PCR, yet TCRdb's version contains in-frame clones alone and is incomplete. Here the sample spans roughly 150,000 clones, around 79% being singletons. Sequencing was performed on PBMCs. The origin of the receptors is a female donor in good health and CMV-seronegative.

As to this clone: At one end the junction does not follow the germline gene, possibly because of a read error. The rearrangement uses TRBV11-2 and TRBJ1-2; 7 bases line up with TRBD1. The CDR3 spans 16 residues. Germline CDR1 and CDR2: SGHAT and FQNNGV. The CDR3 coding sequence is TGTGCCAGCAGCCTAGAGGAGGGGGCGACTTACTATGGCTACACCTTC. Translated: CASSLEEGATYYGYTF.

V gene TRBV5-1 combines with J gene TRBJ1-1; 7 bases line up with TRBD1. Germline-derived CDR1 and CDR2 are SGHRS and YFSETQ. The CDR3 spans 14 residues. V shed 2 bases, J shed 4 bases, and the junction held 5 bases outside the gene matches. The CDR3 sequence is CASSFERGLTEAFF. The CDR3 DNA reads TGCGCCAGCAGCTTCGAAAGGGGGCTCACTGAAGCTTTCTTT.

This clone was counted only a few times. The chain joins TRBV30 to TRBJ1-2; TRBD1 is a possible D gene (6 bases). Germline-derived CDR1 and CDR2 are GTSNPN and SVGIG (reference sequence). The CDR3 extends over 12 amino acids. The DNA of the CDR3 is TGTGCTAAGGACAGCCCGGGCTATGGCTACACCTTC. It yields the protein CAKDSPGYGYTF.

V is TRBV9 and J is TRBJ2-1; D remains ambiguous. CDR1 SGDLS and CDR2 YYNGEE come from the germline V gene. The CDR3 is 13 amino acids. V lost 0 bases and J lost 5, with 6 bases in between. The DNA of the CDR3 is TGTGCCAGCAGCGTAGTCTCTCACAATGAGCAGTTCTTC. This sequence encodes CASSVVSHNEQFF.

The J gene is TRBJ1-2, the V gene TRBV5-1; TRBD1 aligns across 10 bases. This CDR3 is 13 amino acids long. Germline trimming cut 4 bases from V and 6 bases from J; bases unmatched to any gene: 3. CDR1 SGHRS and CDR2 YFSETQ come from the germline V gene. The CDR3 spells CASSDGTGDGYTF. Here the CDR3 DNA reads TGCGCCAGCAGCGACGGGACAGGGGATGGCTACACCTTC. Supplemented by reference TRBV5-1 and TRBJ1-2, the full variable domain reads KAGVTQTPRYLIKTRGQQVTLSCSPISGHRSVSWYQQTPGQGLQFLFEYFSETQRNKGNFPGRFSGRQFSNSRSEMNVSTLELGDSALYLCASSDGTGDGYTFGSGTRLTVV.

This sequence joins TRBV5-8 and TRBJ2-7; D unresolved. Trimming took off 4 bases at V and 1 base at J, with 9 bases between the two ends. The germline V gene encodes CDR1 SGHTS and CDR2 YDEGEE. CDR3 length: 13 residues. CDR3 region: CASSLSSSYEQYF. In DNA, the CDR3 is TGTGCCAGCAGCCTGAGCTCGTCCTACGAGCAGTACTTC.